This T cell receptor (beta chain) was recorded in a study of PD-L1 blockade in urothelial cancer. Study details: Between 0 and 3 prior chemotherapy regimens had been given to patients. At 3 weeks (second dose) and 6 weeks after starting treatment, blood was analyzed.

Time point noted: peripheral blood 6 weeks after treatment start. Spike-ins of synthetic TCR analog templates went into each PCR. This table comes from immunoSEQ multiplex PCR, and its TCRdb copy is limited to in-frame clones, with some not included. The sample includes some 120,000 clones, more than 70% seen only once; the top ten take roughly 2.4%. Germline trimming cut 4 bases from V and 0 bases from J; bases unmatched to any gene: 1. CDR3 length: 14 amino acids. Germline-derived CDR1 and CDR2 are SGHDN and FVKESK. The sequence came from a man aged 50 or older with urothelial cancer. Material: PBMCs, obtained around atezolizumab (anti-PD-L1) treatment. The chain links TRBV14 to TRBJ2-7; 9 nucleotides agree with TRBD2. The CDR3 loop reads CASSLSGSSYEQYF. CDR3 bases: TGTGCCAGCAGCCTTAGCGGGAGCTCCTACGAGCAGTACTTC. The full variable domain, its missing parts supplied by reference TRBV14 and TRBJ2-7, is EAGVTQFPSHSVIEKGQTVTLRCDPISGHDNLYWYRRVMGKEIKFLLHFVKESKQDESGMPNNRFLAERTGGTYSTLKVQPAELEDSGVYFCASSLSGSSYEQYFGPGTRLTVT.